These T cell receptor beta chains were read from a single sample in a study of vaccination effects on CD4 cells after COVID-19. What these receptors recognize is not known. The assay was immunoSEQ multiplex PCR, and TCRdb's table has in-frame clones only and misses some. This table has 40,000 or so clones, approximately 70% appearing once. Sequenced here: CD4+ T cells from PBMCs cultured with a peptide pool, sampled before COVID-19 vaccination. The receptors derive from a human donor who had a prior SARS-CoV-2 infection. CDR3s include the opening cysteine and the closing phenylalanine or tryptophan. The D gene is left open where the match is weak. Only some rows state a clone size, as once, few, many or a class for expanded clones.

v_call,clone_size,d_call,j_call,cdr3_nt,cdr3_aa
TRBV11-3,.,.,TRBJ2-7,TGTGCCAGCAGCTTAGAATACGACATTGAATCGGAGCAGTACTTC,CASSLEYDIESEQYF
TRBV7-3,once,TRBD2,TRBJ2-1,TGTGCCAGCAGCTCCGGACTAGCCTCTATCAATGAGCAGTTCTTC,CASSSGLASINEQFF
TRBV2,.,.,TRBJ2-2,TGTGCCAGCACCCTACGCCGTCCCTTGAACACCGGGGAGCTGTTTTTT,CASTLRRPLNTGELFF
TRBV19,.,.,TRBJ1-1,TGTGCCAGTAGTAACCCCGGGACAACGGCTTTCTTT,CASSNPGTTAFF
TRBV20-1,.,.,TRBJ1-2,TGCAGTGCCGAATGGGCCTATGGCTACACCTTC,CSAEWAYGYTF
TRBV6-5,once,TRBD1,TRBJ1-2,TGTGCCAGCCAGACAGGGGGCTATGGCTACACCTTC,CASQTGGYGYTF
TRBV7-2,once,TRBD2,TRBJ2-3,TGTGCCAGCAGCTTAGTAGCGGGGGGCGGGATAGATACGCAGTATTTT,CASSLVAGGGIDTQYF
TRBV27,.,TRBD1,TRBJ2-7,TGTGCCAGCAGTTTTAGGAGCAACCCGGGACAGGCCCTCTACGAGCAGTACTTC,CASSFRSNPGQALYEQYF
TRBV4-1,.,.,TRBJ2-3,TGCGCCAGCAGCCAAGTGGGGGTACTCACAGATACGCAGTATTTT,CASSQVGVLTDTQYF
TRBV24-1,once,.,TRBJ2-3,TGTGCCACTCAGCCGGGGCCGGGGGTAGATACGCAGTATTTT,CATQPGPGVDTQYF
TRBV7-9,.,.,TRBJ2-3,TGTGCCAGCAGCTTACAGGGCACAGATACGCAGTATTTT,CASSLQGTDTQYF
TRBV4-3,.,.,TRBJ2-3,TGCGCCAGCAGCCAAGACCCCAGCGGGTGGAAGAACACAGATACGCAGTATTTT,CASSQDPSGWKNTDTQYF
TRBV4-1,few,TRBD2,TRBJ2-7,TGCGCCAGCAGCCAAGGGGCGACTAGCGGGAGACAGTACTTC,CASSQGATSGRQYF
TRBV4-2,.,.,TRBJ2-7,TGTGCCAGCAGCCAAGATTTGACCCAATCCTACGAGCAGTACTTC,CASSQDLTQSYEQYF
TRBV10-3,.,.,TRBJ2-3,TGTGCCATTTCCGGACAGACCTCTTTGAGGGATACGCAGTATTTT,CAISGQTSLRDTQYF
TRBV4-2,.,.,TRBJ1-1,TGTGCCAGCAGCGACCGGGACACAGACACTGAAGCTTTCTTT,CASSDRDTDTEAFF
TRBV6-2/TRBV6-3,.,.,TRBJ1-2,TGTGCCAGCAGTAAGGACCAACCGACAGGAGCCTATGGCTACACCTTC,CASSKDQPTGAYGYTF
TRBV20-1,once,.,TRBJ2-7,TGCAGTGCTAGTGCCGGGTTCCCCTACGAGCAGTACTTC,CSASAGFPYEQYF
TRBV7-8,.,.,TRBJ2-1,TGTGCCAGCAGCTTCGAATATTTCGGTGAGCAGTTCTTC,CASSFEYFGEQFF
TRBV18,.,TRBD2,TRBJ2-3,TGTGCCAGCTCACCACGACTAGCGGGGACAGATACGCAGTATTTT,CASSPRLAGTDTQYF
TRBV6-5,.,TRBD1,TRBJ2-5,TGTGCCAGCAGAATCACAGGGGGAGGTGAGACCCAGTACTTC,CASRITGGGETQYF
TRBV7-2,once,TRBD2,TRBJ2-5,TGTGCCAGCAGCACCCGGCAAGCGGGAGAGGGAGAGACCCAGTACTTC,CASSTRQAGEGETQYF